The next 22 T cell receptor beta chains were all read from a single sample in a study of blood T cell repertoires in COVID-19 (dated by TCRdb to about 2020). The library was prepared using the immunoSEQ multiplex PCR assay. Imported from immuneACCESS, the table was reduced by TCRdb to in-frame sequences with V and J called. These copies leave out some clones; in studies compared against another copy, an unresolved V gene accounts for under half, and the cause of the remainder is not known. This sample lists a few hundred thousand clones; about 86% were detected once. Jointly, the top ten make up roughly 2.4% of the sample. The sequenced sample was peripheral blood. The receptors come from an older woman with acute or convalescent COVID-19.

The J gene is TRBJ2-5, the V gene TRBV5-6; TRBD2 agrees at 10 bases. The CDR3 contains 19 residues. CDR1 and CDR2 (germline): SGHDT, YYEEEE. J lost 3 bases, V lost 4 bases, and 18 bases had no gene match. CDR3 sequence reads: CASSPPWAKLAGTKETQYF. The CDR3 region has the DNA TGTGCCAGCAGCCCCCCCTGGGCAAAACTAGCGGGAACTAAAGAGACCCAGTACTTC. Using reference TRBV5-6 and TRBJ2-5 for the parts outside the CDR3, the full variable domain is DAGVTQSPTHLIKTRGQQVTLRCSPKSGHDTVSWYQQALGQGPQFIFQYYEEEERQRGNFPDRFSGHQFPNYSSELNVNALLLGDSALYLCASSPPWAKLAGTKETQYFGPGTRLLVL.

This chain uses TRBV7-3 with TRBJ2-3, with D possibly TRBD2 on 5 matching bases. The CDR3 is 15 residues long. In germline, CDR1 is SGHTA, CDR2 FQGTGA. The germline V and J ends were trimmed by 5 bases and 2 bases, with 14 bases remaining between them. CDR3 DNA sequence: TGTGCCAGCAGCCCCAGCGGTGCCCTCACAGATACGCAGTATTTT. Protein: CASSPSGALTDTQYF.

The rearrangement links TRBV10-3 to TRBJ2-5; D remains ambiguous. CDR3 length: 13 amino acids. Trimming removed 0 bases from V and 3 bases from J, with 5 bases in between. CDR1 and CDR2 from the germline V gene are ENHRY and SYGVKD. CDR3 region: CAISESSEETQYF. The DNA for the CDR3 is TGTGCCATCAGTGAGTCGTCAGAAGAGACCCAGTACTTC.

The gene calls are TRBV6-5 and TRBJ2-7, with TRBD2 identical over 9 bases. CDR1 MNHEY and CDR2 SVGAGI come from the germline V gene. This CDR3 region has 15 residues. V shed 6 bases, J shed 3 bases, and the junction held 9 bases outside the gene matches. The DNA of the CDR3 is TGTGCCAGCAGCCGACTAGCGGATAAAGACTACGAGCAGTACTTC. Amino acids: CASSRLADKDYEQYF.

This sequence joins TRBV4-1 and TRBJ2-5, with TRBD2 as a possible D gene (6 bases). The CDR3 loop spans 14 amino acids. The germline CDR1 and CDR2 sequences are MGHRA and YSYEKL. Trimming cost V 1 base and J 5 bases, with 11 bases left between them. DNA for the CDR3: TGCGCCAGCAGCCAAGTTGCGGGGAGGGAGACCCAGTACTTC. This translates into CASSQVAGRETQYF.

This chain uses TRBV5-1 with TRBJ2-1, with D tentatively TRBD2 (6 bases). Germline lookup yields CDR1 SGHRS and CDR2 YFSETQ. This CDR3 comprises 15 residues. Trimming stripped 0 bases from V and 0 bases from J, with 7 bases between. The CDR3 DNA reads TGCGCCAGCAGCTTGGGCGGGACCTCCTACAATGAGCAGTTCTTC. Translated: CASSLGGTSYNEQFF.

The DNA for the CDR3 is TGTGCCAGCAGCCGATCCAGGGATTTGGGCACTGAAGCTTTCTTT. Residues: CASSRSRDLGTEAFF. The chain uses TRBV7-9 and TRBJ1-1; the D gene is possibly TRBD1 (5 bases). Trimming pared 5 bases from V and 4 bases from J, leaving 17 bases between. This CDR3 is 15 amino acids long. Germline V lookup: CDR1 SEHNR, CDR2 FQNEAQ (reference sequence).

This clone was found once. V and J are TRBV13 and TRBJ2-7; 8 nucleotides match TRBD1. V lost 5 bases, J lost 0 bases, and 3 bases stayed unmatched. Germline lookup yields CDR1 PRHDT and CDR2 FYEKMQ (reference sequence). The CDR3 length is 14 residues. DNA for the CDR3: TGTGCCAGCAGCCCAGGGGGCGTCTCCTACGAGCAGTACTTC. It encodes CASSPGGVSYEQYF.

This clone was picked up one time. The chain joins TRBV3-1 (or the pseudogene TRBV3-2) to TRBJ1-1; D perhaps matches TRBD1 (6 bases). Trimming stripped 4 bases from V and 0 bases from J, with 15 bases between. The CDR3 spans 16 residues. CDR1 is LGHDT and CDR2 is YNNKEL in the germline V gene (reference sequence). Here the CDR3 DNA reads TGTGCCAGCAGCCCGAAAGGGGGGGTAATGAACACTGAAGCTTTCTTT. Translated, it gives CASSPKGGVMNTEAFF.

J is TRBJ2-7 and V is TRBV5-3; TRBD2 matches 13 bases. Being an ORF, TRBV5-3 has a function that is uncertain. CDR3 size: 19 residues. With 4 bases clipped from V and 4 bases from J, the junction kept 17 bases outside the gene matches. DNA of the CDR3: TGTGCCAGAAGCCCACCGGGACTAGCGGGGTTGGGGGTTATTTACGAGCAGTACTTC. Amino acid sequence: CARSPPGLAGLGVIYEQYF.

CDR3 nucleotides: TGTGCCACTCGAACAGGGACCGAGCAGTACTTC. Its translation: CATRTGTEQYF. J is TRBJ2-7 and V is TRBV19; tentative D call: TRBD1 (6 bases). This CDR3 has 11 residues. V lost 10 bases and J 6 bases, leaving 13 bases between the germline ends. Germline lookup yields CDR1 LNHDA and CDR2 SQIVND (reference sequence).

The chain employs TRBV2 and TRBJ2-2; 9 nucleotides line up with TRBD2. V lost 2 bases and J lost 1; bases outside the gene matches: 2. CDR1 and CDR2 from the germline V gene are SNHLY and FYNNEI. The CDR3 length is 16 residues. CDR3 in DNA: TGTGCCAGCAGTGAATGGCGGGGGGGGAACACCGGGGAGCTGTTTTTT. Its translation: CASSEWRGGNTGELFF.

The V call is TRBV3-1 (or the pseudogene TRBV3-2), the J call TRBJ2-7; 12 positions agree with TRBD1. From germline, CDR1 is LGHDT and CDR2 YNNKEL (reference sequence). The CDR3 sequence is 15 residues long. J was trimmed by 3 bases and V by 1 base; bases with no gene match: 1. The CDR3 bases are TGTGCCAGCAGCCAAGGGGACAGGGGGCTCTACGAGCAGTACTTC. It is translated as CASSQGDRGLYEQYF.

This clone is a singleton in its sample. This chain uses TRBV5-1 with TRBJ1-2; TRBD1 agrees at 8 bases. This CDR3 has 18 amino acids. Trimming at V came to 1 base and at J to 1 base, leaving 12 bases not matched to a gene. The V gene's germline CDR1 is SGHRS and CDR2 YFSETQ. The CDR3 coding sequence is TGCGCCAGCAGCTTGAACTCCATCGGGACAGGCCATAACTATGGCTACACCTTC. Protein product: CASSLNSIGTGHNYGYTF.

The chain recombines TRBV5-4 with TRBJ2-3; D is possibly TRBD2 (6 bases). This CDR3 comprises 16 residues. The germline V gene has CDR1 SGHNT and CDR2 YYREEE (reference sequence). The germline V and J ends were trimmed by 2 bases and 0 bases, with 13 bases remaining between them. CDR3 coding DNA: TGTGCCAGCAGCTTCTACGCACGGGGGAGCACAGATACGCAGTATTTT. Amino acid sequence: CASSFYARGSTDTQYF.

The chain links TRBV4-1 to TRBJ2-1; 7 nucleotides line up with TRBD1. Germline V gene sequence: CDR1 MGHRA, CDR2 YSYEKL. V shed 2 bases and J 6 bases; nucleotides not matched to a gene: 4. The CDR3 spans 14 residues. CDR3 in DNA: TGCGCCAGCAGCCAACCACGGACAGGCAATGAGCAGTTCTTC. Translating it yields CASSQPRTGNEQFF.

This clone was observed once. The V gene is TRBV6-2 or TRBV6-3, the J gene TRBJ2-2; 8 positions match TRBD1. CDR1 MNHEY and CDR2 SVGEGT come from the germline V gene. Trimming took 2 bases from V and 1 from J; bases not matched to a gene: 6. CDR3 length equals 17 residues. The chain's CDR3 is CASSYRPGQVNTGELFF. CDR3 coding DNA: TGTGCCAGCAGTTACCGTCCGGGACAGGTGAACACCGGGGAGCTGTTTTTT.

The J gene is TRBJ2-2, the V gene TRBV4-2; 7 nucleotides align to TRBD1. The V and J ends lost 2 bases and 1 base, in that order; junction bases with no gene match: 10. CDR1 and CDR2 (germline): LGHNA, YNFKEQ. The CDR3 consists of 18 residues. The CDR3: CASSQRTGGGVNTGELFF. The CDR3 DNA follows: TGTGCCAGCAGCCAAAGGACAGGAGGTGGAGTGAACACCGGGGAGCTGTTTTTT.

This chain connects TRBV3-1 (or the pseudogene TRBV3-2) to TRBJ1-4; TRBD1 matches at 8 bases. The trim removed 3 bases at V and 8 bases at J, leaving 8 bases unmatched. The CDR3 runs 15 residues. Germline V CDR1 and CDR2: LGHDT, YNNKEL (reference sequence). The CDR3 nucleotides read TGTGCCAGCAGCCACACCGAGACAGGGGAGGAAAAACTGTTTTTT. Protein sequence: CASSHTETGEEKLFF.

This chain connects TRBV19 to TRBJ2-7, with 7 nucleotides matching TRBD2. Germline V gene sequence: CDR1 LNHDA, CDR2 SQIVND (reference sequence). The V gene end was trimmed by 3 bases and the J gene end by 4 bases; junction bases not matched to a gene: 12. The CDR3 is made up of 16 amino acids. The CDR3: CASSISQASGSYEQYF. CDR3 nucleotide sequence: TGTGCCAGTAGTATTTCCCAGGCTAGCGGTTCGTACGAGCAGTACTTC.

The chain couples TRBV3-1 (or the pseudogene TRBV3-2) to TRBJ2-1, with TRBD2 matching over 8 bases. This CDR3 region has 15 residues. The germline gives CDR1 LGHDT, CDR2 YNNKEL (reference sequence). J gave up 2 bases and V 4 bases, and 4 bases lay outside the gene matches. This CDR3 is CASSPTSGPYNEQFF. The CDR3 nucleotides read TGTGCCAGCAGCCCAACTAGCGGACCCTACAATGAGCAGTTCTTC.

The chain has TRBV29-1 and TRBJ2-3; 8 bases are a match to TRBD1. V lost 6 bases, J lost 0 bases, and 5 bases stayed unmatched. CDR1 SQVTM and CDR2 ANQGSEA come from the germline V gene. CDR3 size: 14 residues. CDR3 amino acids: CSVIRTGSTDTQYF. In nucleotides, the CDR3 is TGCAGCGTAATTAGGACAGGGAGCACAGATACGCAGTATTTT.